A selection of T cell receptor beta chains follows, all from one sample in a study of response to subunit inactivated influenza vaccine. A single record per CDR3 protein comes from TCRdb applying MiXCR to the RT-PCR reads. The sample holds around 600,000 distinct CDR3 sequences, around 11% seen once. The same specimen was also included in a second study, on T cells expressing NK-cell markers.

The sequencing used PBMCs from blood, collected on the day of vaccination. These receptors were collected from a man between 50 and 59 years old who received an inactivated influenza vaccine. CDR3s include the opening cysteine and the closing phenylalanine or tryptophan. The D gene is left open where the match is weak. Size is omitted from some rows. Given values are once, few, many or a class for expanded clones.

>NA|13|TRBV5-1|TRBJ2-2|NA
TGCGCCAGCACGCCCCGGGAGACCGGGGAGCTGTTTTTT
CASTPRETGELFF
>TRBD1|15|TRBV5-1|TRBJ2-5|few
TGCGCCAGCAGCTCGGGACAGGGTTTTCGAGAGACCCAGTACTTC
CASSSGQGFRETQYF
>NA|14|TRBV6-2/TRBV6-3|TRBJ1-1|NA
TGTGCCAGCAGTTACAGGCGGTCGAACACTGAAGCTTTCTTT
CASSYRRSNTEAFF
>NA|14|TRBV29-1|TRBJ2-3|many
TGCAGCGTTGAAGAGAGTGGGGTCGGGGATACGCAGTATTTT
CSVEESGVGDTQYF
>TRBD1|15|TRBV2|TRBJ2-3|many
TGTGCCAGCACGCCCGGGACAGCGAGCACAGATACGCAGTATTTT
CASTPGTASTDTQYF
>TRBD2|14|TRBV19|TRBJ2-1|few
TGTGCCAGTAGTGGCCGGGGGGGCCTCAATGAGCAGTTCTTC
CASSGRGGLNEQFF
>NA|15|TRBV12-3/TRBV12-4|TRBJ2-2|many
TGTGCCAGCAGTCGCGGGACAGCGAACACCGGGGAGCTGTTTTTT
CASSRGTANTGELFF
>NA|13|TRBV27|TRBJ1-3|NA
TGTGCCACCCGACAGACGTCTGGAAACACCATATATTTT
CATRQTSGNTIYF
>NA|15|TRBV28|TRBJ2-5|few
TGTGCCAGCAGCAGCCGGACGTACACAACCGGGACCCAGTACTTC
CASSSRTYTTGTQYF
>NA|14|TRBV10-3|TRBJ1-2|few
TGTGCCATCAGTGGTCAGGGGTCACCACGGGGCTACACCTTC
CAISGQGSPRGYTF
>TRBD1|15|TRBV30|TRBJ2-2|NA
TGTGCCTGGAGTCCCGGGACAGCGAACACCGGGGAGCTGTTTTTT
CAWSPGTANTGELFF
>TRBD1|16|TRBV3-1|TRBJ2-2|NA
TGTGCCAGCAGCCAGACAGGGTTGATGAACACCGGGGAGCTGTTTTTT
CASSQTGLMNTGELFF
>TRBD1|17|TRBV6-2/TRBV6-3|TRBJ2-7|few
TGTGCCAGCAGTTATCAACTCGACAGGGCAAAAGAGTACGAGCAGTACTTC
CASSYQLDRAKEYEQYF
>TRBD2|18|TRBV15|TRBJ2-5|NA
TGTGCCACCAGCAGAGAGAGGACTAGCGGGACGTACCAAGAGACCCAGTACTTC
CATSRERTSGTYQETQYF
>NA|14|TRBV20-1|TRBJ2-3|few
TGCAGTGCTAGTTATTCGCTCAGCACAGATACGCAGTATTTT
CSASYSLSTDTQYF
>NA|12|TRBV2|TRBJ2-7|NA
TGTGCCAGCAGCAGATATGGGATGATTCAGTACTTC
CASSRYGMIQYF
>NA|12|TRBV7-2|TRBJ2-7|few
TGTGCCAGCAGCTCACCCGGACTGGGGCAGTACTTC
CASSSPGLGQYF
>NA|14|TRBV10-3|TRBJ2-3|many
TGTGCCATCAGCCGAGACCTTCCCCCAGATACGCAGTATTTT
CAISRDLPPDTQYF
>NA|14|TRBV6-5|TRBJ2-7|few
TGTGCCAGCAGTTACTCGGGAGGATACTACGAGCAGTACTTC
CASSYSGGYYEQYF
>TRBD2|17|TRBV4-1|TRBJ2-3|NA
TGCGCCAGCAGCCAAGGAAGGCTAGCGGGCGTTAGGGGTACGCAGTATTTT
CASSQGRLAGVRGTQYF
>TRBD2|15|TRBV20-1|TRBJ2-1|NA
TGCAGTGCGAACAACCTAGCGGGGGTCTACAATGAGCAGTTCTTC
CSANNLAGVYNEQFF
>TRBD2|13|TRBV20-1|TRBJ2-7|few
TGCAGTGCTAGACCCGGGGGGGCCTACGAGCAGTACTTC
CSARPGGAYEQYF
>NA|13|TRBV4-3|TRBJ2-1|NA
TGCGCCAGCAGCCAAGAGCAGAACTTGGAGAAGTTCTTC
CASSQEQNLEKFF
>TRBD2|15|TRBV27|TRBJ2-1|few
TGTGCCAGCAGTTTAGGGACTAGGGGGGTTTTAGAGCAGTTCTTC
CASSLGTRGVLEQFF
>NA|14|TRBV5-1|TRBJ2-5|NA
TGCGCCAGCAGGCAGGGAGCGTACCAAGAGACCCAGTACTTC
CASRQGAYQETQYF
>TRBD1|12|TRBV29-1|TRBJ1-1|few
TGCAGCGGGCAGGGGGGGAACACTGAAGCTTTCTTT
CSGQGGNTEAFF
>NA|14|TRBV4-3|TRBJ2-5|NA
TGCGCCAGCAGCCAAAGCCTAATCGGAGAGACCCAGTACTTC
CASSQSLIGETQYF
>TRBD1|14|TRBV11-3|TRBJ2-2|NA
TGTGCCAGCAGCCCGGACAGGGGGGTCGGGGAGCTGTTTTTT
CASSPDRGVGELFF
>NA|14|TRBV7-9|TRBJ2-2|few
TGTGCCAGCAGCTTAGGCAGTTTCACCGGGGAGCTGTTTTTT
CASSLGSFTGELFF
>NA|12|TRBV12-3/TRBV12-4|TRBJ2-7|NA
TGTGCCAGCAGTCCAGGGGAGGCCGAGCAGTACTTC
CASSPGEAEQYF
>TRBD2|13|TRBV20-1|TRBJ2-3|NA
TGCAGTACCACCCGCACCGGGAGGGATACGCAGTATTTT
CSTTRTGRDTQYF